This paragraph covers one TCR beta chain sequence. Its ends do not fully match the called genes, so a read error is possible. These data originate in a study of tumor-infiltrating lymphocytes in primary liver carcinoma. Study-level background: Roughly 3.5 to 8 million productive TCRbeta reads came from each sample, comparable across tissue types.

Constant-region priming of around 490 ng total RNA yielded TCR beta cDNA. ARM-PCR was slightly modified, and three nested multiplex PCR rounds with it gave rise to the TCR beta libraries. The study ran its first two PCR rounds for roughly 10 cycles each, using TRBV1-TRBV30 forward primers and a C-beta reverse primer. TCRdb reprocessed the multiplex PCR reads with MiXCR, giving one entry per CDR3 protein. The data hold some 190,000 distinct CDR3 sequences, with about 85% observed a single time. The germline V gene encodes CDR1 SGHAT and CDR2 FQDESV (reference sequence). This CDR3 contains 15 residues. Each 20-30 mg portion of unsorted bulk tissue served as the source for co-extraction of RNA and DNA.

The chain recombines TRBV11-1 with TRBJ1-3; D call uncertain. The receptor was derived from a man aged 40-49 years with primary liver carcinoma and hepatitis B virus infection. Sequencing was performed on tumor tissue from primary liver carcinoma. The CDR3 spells CASDSTRDHGNTLYF. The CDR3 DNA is TGTGCCAGCGACTCGACCCGTGATCATGGAAACACCTTATATTTT.